A single sample is the source of the 16 T cell receptor beta chains below, sequenced in a study of CD8+ T cells in alopecia areata. Isolated RNA was reverse transcribed into cDNA used as the sequencing template. TCRdb's table, derived via immunoSEQ multiplex PCR, lists solely in-frame clones and lacks some. The sample lists almost 250,000 clones; about two thirds were seen once. Sequencing used CD4+ T cells sorted from blood, obtained at week 0. These TCRs come from a human donor with alopecia areata.

The chain carries TRBV4-2 and TRBJ2-1; 13 nucleotides align to TRBD2. The germline V gene has CDR1 LGHNA and CDR2 YNFKEQ. Losses at the gene ends were 4 bases for V and 6 bases for J; bases not matched to a gene: 6. The CDR3 contains 16 residues. CDR3 loop: CASSLGTSGASNEQFF. CDR3 DNA: TGTGCCAGCAGCCTCGGGACTAGCGGGGCTAGCAATGAGCAGTTCTTC.

The rearrangement links TRBV9 to TRBJ1-6; D call uncertain. Germline CDR1 reads SGDLS; CDR2 reads YYNGEE. The CDR3 sequence is 12 residues long. Trimming left V 2 bases short and J 10 bases short, with 7 bases between. CDR3 region: CASSVSSSPLHF. The CDR3 DNA follows: TGTGCCAGCAGCGTCAGTTCGTCACCCCTCCACTTT.

The rearrangement links TRBV2 to TRBJ2-6; possibly TRBD1 for D (6 bases). Germline CDR1 and CDR2: SNHLY and FYNNEI. Deletions cut 3 bases from V and 0 bases from J, with 15 bases between. The CDR3 is made up of 18 amino acids. In DNA form, the CDR3 reads TGTGCCAGCAGTGATCTGGCCAGGGGAAGCTCTGGGGCCAACGTCCTGACTTTC. It is translated as CASSDLARGSSGANVLTF.

The chain is built from TRBV11-2 and TRBJ2-6; 8 bases fit TRBD1. Germline-derived CDR1 and CDR2 are SGHAT and FQNNGV. After removal of 1 base from V and 0 bases from J, the junction contained 2 bases not matched to a gene. The CDR3 length is 17 residues. This CDR3 reads CASSLGTGHSGANVLTF. The CDR3 DNA sequence: TGTGCCAGCAGCTTAGGGACAGGGCACTCTGGGGCCAACGTCCTGACTTTC.

V and J are TRBV29-1 and TRBJ2-5; tentative D call: TRBD1 (6 bases). The CDR3 runs to 13 residues. Germline CDR1 SQVTM, CDR2 ANQGSEA. V was pared by 4 bases and J by 5 bases, with 14 bases between. CDR3 protein: CSVVGGAGETQYF. CDR3 in DNA: TGCAGCGTTGTTGGGGGCGCCGGGGAGACCCAGTACTTC.

J is TRBJ2-5 and V is TRBV5-6; 8 nucleotides agree with TRBD1. Unmatched junction bases numbered 9, after V lost 3 bases and J lost 5 bases. This CDR3 region has 15 residues. Germline V gives CDR1 SGHDT, CDR2 YYEEEE. The DNA of the CDR3 is TGTGCCAGCAGCTGGGGGACAGGTCACGGGGAGACCCAGTACTTC. Its translation is CASSWGTGHGETQYF. The full variable domain, completed using reference TRBV5-6 and TRBJ2-5, is DAGVTQSPTHLIKTRGQQVTLRCSPKSGHDTVSWYQQALGQGPQFIFQYYEEEERQRGNFPDRFSGHQFPNYSSELNVNALLLGDSALYLCASSWGTGHGETQYFGPGTRLLVL.

This sequence joins TRBV29-1 and TRBJ2-1; no clear D gene. There are 12 residues in the CDR3. Trimming shortened V by 8 bases and J by 4 bases, and 12 bases separated the two germline ends. Germline V gene data show CDR1 as SQVTM and CDR2 as ANQGSEA. This CDR3 reads CSSGSLYNEQFF. The CDR3 DNA reads TGCAGCTCAGGATCTTTATACAATGAGCAGTTCTTC.

The chain has TRBV30 and TRBJ1-2, with a weak D call TRBD1 (5 bases). CDR3 size: 15 residues. The germline V gene has CDR1 GTSNPN and CDR2 SVGIG (reference sequence). V lost 7 bases to trimming and J lost 3 bases, with 21 bases between them. CDR3 amino acids: CASVPGLLFDYGYTF. CDR3 coding DNA: TGTGCCTCCGTTCCGGGACTACTTTTTGACTATGGCTACACCTTC.

This chain connects TRBV5-1 to TRBJ2-3; perhaps TRBD2 as D (6 bases). CDR3 length equals 14 residues. Looked up from germline, CDR1 is SGHRS and CDR2 is YFSETQ. V gave up 0 bases and J gave up 8 bases, with 13 bases separating them. The CDR3 bases are TGCGCCAGCAGCTTGGGGGAACAGGAGGGTACGCAGTATTTT. Residues: CASSLGEQEGTQYF.

This clone was found once. The chain combines TRBV11-1 with TRBJ2-1; TRBD2 agrees at 10 bases. There are 15 residues in the CDR3. Germline V gives CDR1 SGHAT, CDR2 FQDESV (reference sequence). J was trimmed by 2 bases and V by 3 bases; bases with no gene match: 1. CDR3 sequence: CASSFTSGAYNEQFF. In nucleotides, the CDR3 is TGTGCCAGCAGCTTTACTAGCGGGGCCTACAATGAGCAGTTCTTC.

Turning to this clone: Different DNA sequences within this sample yield the same CDR3. In DNA form, the CDR3 reads TGCAGCGTTCTGGGGGGAGAGACCCAGTACTTC. This translates into CSVLGGETQYF. This chain links TRBV29-1 with TRBJ2-5; possibly TRBD2 for D (6 bases). Germline CDR1 SQVTM, CDR2 ANQGSEA. With 5 bases removed from V and 4 bases from J, the gap between germline ends came to 8 bases. The CDR3 runs to 11 residues.

The chain joins TRBV9 to TRBJ2-5, with a weak D call TRBD1 (6 bases). The germline CDR1 and CDR2 sequences are SGDLS and YYNGEE. This CDR3 has 13 residues. Trimming cost V 2 bases and J 6 bases, with 11 bases left between them. The DNA of the CDR3 is TGTGCCAGCAGCGTCGGACAGTTAAAGACCCAGTACTTC. As protein: CASSVGQLKTQYF.

This chain links TRBV6-5 with TRBJ2-1; 10 nucleotides agree with TRBD1. With V trimmed by 5 bases and J by 7 bases, 5 bases remained unmatched. Germline CDR1 and CDR2: MNHEY and SVGAGI. The CDR3 length is 14 residues. The CDR3 spells CASSRQGALNEQFF. For the CDR3, the DNA is TGTGCCAGCAGTCGACAGGGGGCGTTGAATGAGCAGTTCTTC.

The rearrangement uses TRBV5-1 and TRBJ2-3; D remains ambiguous. Germline values: CDR1 SGHRS, CDR2 YFSETQ. CDR3 length: 13 residues. The ends were cut back, 5 bases at V and 3 bases at J, with 10 bases in the middle. CDR3: CASRRHRTDTQYF. The CDR3, as DNA: TGCGCCAGCAGGAGACATAGGACAGATACGCAGTATTTT.

On this clone: Other DNA sequences in the same sample also yield this CDR3. The J gene is TRBJ2-7, the V gene TRBV25-1, with 7 bases lining up with TRBD2. The CDR3 loop spans 13 amino acids. Unmatched junction bases numbered 0, after V lost 3 bases and J lost 1 base. Per the germline V gene, CDR1 is MGHDK and CDR2 is SYGVNS. DNA for the CDR3: TGTGCCAGCAGTGAGGGGGGGTCCTACGAGCAGTACTTC. Its translation: CASSEGGSYEQYF.

This clone was recorded a few times. CDR3 DNA: TGCAGCGTTGCGCTCGACTCTGGGGCCAACGTCCTGACTTTC. Amino acids: CSVALDSGANVLTF. This sequence joins TRBV29-1 and TRBJ2-6; unclear D gene. Trimming removed 4 bases at V and 0 bases at J, with 7 bases between. CDR3 length: 14 amino acids. Germline V gene data show CDR1 as SQVTM and CDR2 as ANQGSEA.